The clone carrying this TCR beta chain was detected only a few times. Its antigen is as yet unknown. TCRdb recomputed calls from the 5' RACE reads with MiXCR, one row per CDR3 protein. The sample consists of roughly 1,500,000 distinct CDR3 sequences, about 30% of them appearing once. These data come from a study of identical twins. Study findings and constraints: Abundant beta clonotypes from cord blood had fewer insertions, unlike memory repertoires, which showed none.

Trimming took off 3 bases at V and 4 bases at J, with 14 bases between the two ends. The CDR3 length is 15 residues. From germline, CDR1 is KGHDR and CDR2 SFDVKD. The sequence derives from a newborn girl in good health. Sequencing used cord blood. The V gene is TRBV24-1, the J gene TRBJ2-5; D not resolved. The CDR3, as DNA: TGTGCCACCAGTGATCCTGCAGGAGACGGAGAGACCCAGTACTTC. Translated: CATSDPAGDGETQYF.